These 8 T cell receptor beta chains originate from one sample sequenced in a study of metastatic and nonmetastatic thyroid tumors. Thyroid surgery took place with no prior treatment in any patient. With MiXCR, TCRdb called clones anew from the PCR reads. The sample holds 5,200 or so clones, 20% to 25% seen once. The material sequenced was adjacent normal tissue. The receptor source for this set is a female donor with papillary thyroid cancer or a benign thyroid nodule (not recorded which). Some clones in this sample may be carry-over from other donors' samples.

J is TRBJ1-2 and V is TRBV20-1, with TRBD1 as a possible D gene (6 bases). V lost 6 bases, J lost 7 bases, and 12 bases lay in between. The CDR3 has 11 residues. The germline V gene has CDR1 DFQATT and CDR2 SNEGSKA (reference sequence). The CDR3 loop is CSAQGGGGYTF. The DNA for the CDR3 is TGCAGTGCGCAAGGGGGGGGTGGCTACACCTTC.

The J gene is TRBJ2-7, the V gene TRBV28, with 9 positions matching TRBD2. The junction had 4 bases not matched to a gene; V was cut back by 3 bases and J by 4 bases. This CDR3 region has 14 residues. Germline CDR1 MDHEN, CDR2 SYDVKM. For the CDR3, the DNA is TGTGCCAGCAGTTTTGGCGGGAGGGCTTACGAGCAGTACTTC. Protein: CASSFGGRAYEQYF.

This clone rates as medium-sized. The CDR3 sequence: CASSLKETQYF. The CDR3 DNA reads as TGTGCCAGCAGCTTAAAAGAGACCCAGTACTTC. V gene TRBV7-2 combines with J gene TRBJ2-5; D gene unclear. CDR1 SGHTA and CDR2 FQGNSA come from the germline V gene. The CDR3 covers 11 residues. The germline V and J ends were trimmed by 2 bases and 3 bases, with 1 base remaining between them.

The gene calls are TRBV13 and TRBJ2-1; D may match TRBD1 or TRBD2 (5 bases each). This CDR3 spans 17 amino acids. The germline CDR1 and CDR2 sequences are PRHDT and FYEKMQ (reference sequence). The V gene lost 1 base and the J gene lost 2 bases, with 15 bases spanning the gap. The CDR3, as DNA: TGTGCCAGCAGCTTAGATCTCGACGGGACGACCTACAATGAGCAGTTCTTC. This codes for CASSLDLDGTTYNEQFF. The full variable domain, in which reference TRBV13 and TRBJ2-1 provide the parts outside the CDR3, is AAGVIQSPRHLIKEKRETATLKCYPIPRHDTVYWYQQGPGQDPQFLISFYEKMQSDKGSIPDRFSAQQFSDYHSELNMSSLELGDSALYFCASSLDLDGTTYNEQFFGPGTRLTVL.

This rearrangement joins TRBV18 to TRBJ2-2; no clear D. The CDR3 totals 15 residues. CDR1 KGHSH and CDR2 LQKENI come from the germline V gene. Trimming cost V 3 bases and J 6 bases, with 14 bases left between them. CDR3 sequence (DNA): TGTGCCAGCTCACCTAGTAACAGACCGTCCGGGGAGCTGTTTTTT. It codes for CASSPSNRPSGELFF.

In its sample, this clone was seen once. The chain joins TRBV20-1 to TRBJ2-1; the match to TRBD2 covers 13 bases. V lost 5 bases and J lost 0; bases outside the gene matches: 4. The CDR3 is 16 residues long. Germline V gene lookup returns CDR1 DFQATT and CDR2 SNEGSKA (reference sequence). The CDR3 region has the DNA TGCAGTGCTTGGACTAGCGGGAGTCTCTCCTACAATGAGCAGTTCTTC. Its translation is CSAWTSGSLSYNEQFF.

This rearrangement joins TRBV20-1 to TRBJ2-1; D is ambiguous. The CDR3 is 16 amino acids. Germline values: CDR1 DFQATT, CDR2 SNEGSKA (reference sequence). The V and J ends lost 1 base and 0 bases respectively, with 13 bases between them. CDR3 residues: CSARVLGGNSYNEQFF. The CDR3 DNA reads TGCAGTGCTAGAGTCCTGGGCGGAAACTCCTACAATGAGCAGTTCTTC.

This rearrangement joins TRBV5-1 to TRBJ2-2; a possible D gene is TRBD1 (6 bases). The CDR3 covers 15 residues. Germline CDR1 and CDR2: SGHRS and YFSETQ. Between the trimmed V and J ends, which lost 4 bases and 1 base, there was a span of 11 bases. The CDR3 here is CASSVSTGNTGELFF. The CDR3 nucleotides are TGCGCCAGCAGCGTATCGACAGGGAACACCGGGGAGCTGTTTTTT.